What follows describes a single TCR beta chain. The antigen remains unidentified. The sample comes from a study of cytomegalovirus exposure and HLA in healthy donors. There were likely unrecorded immune exposures, though donors were nominally healthy when sampled. Primers for the PCR totalled 60 Vbeta and 13 Jbeta. Using immunoSEQ multiplex PCR, the repertoire was profiled, and TCRdb retains in-frame clones only, with some absent. The sample includes approximately 100,000 clones, 70% to 85% of them seen just once. Study conclusions and caveats: Altogether, 160 or so TCR beta chains were recorded as cytomegalovirus-associated.

This CDR3 region has 14 residues. V lost 0 bases and J lost 6, with 12 bases in between. In germline, CDR1 is SGHTS, CDR2 YDEGEE. Input material: PBMCs. The TCR sequence derives from a woman between 35 and 50 years old in good health and CMV-seronegative. This chain connects TRBV5-8 to TRBJ1-2; TRBD1 might be the D (5 bases). The CDR3 DNA reads as TGTGCCAGCAGCTTGGACGTCGGGGGAGATGGCTACACCTTC. Residues: CASSLDVGGDGYTF. The whole variable domain, filled in from reference TRBV5-8 and TRBJ1-2, reads EAGVTQSPTHLIKTRGQQATLRCSPISGHTSVYWYQQALGLGLQFLLWYDEGEERNRGNFPPRFSGRQFPNYSSELNVNALELEDSALYLCASSLDVGGDGYTFGSGTRLTVV.